This entry features one T cell receptor (beta chain) sequence. Original handling: Reference gene primer amplification gave estimated nucleated cell counts. The data were produced by immunoSEQ multiplex PCR, yet TCRdb's version contains in-frame clones alone and is incomplete. That table furnishes V, J and clone size, whereas the DNA furnished D and trimming. The sample lists approximately 60,000 clones, approximately 85% occurring once. This sample was included in a study of blood T cell repertoires in COVID-19. Across the whole study: Sites in the United States, Italy and Spain provided acute and convalescent COVID-19 samples.

The V and J ends lost 6 bases and 0 bases respectively, with 12 bases between them. Looked up from germline, CDR1 is LGHDT and CDR2 is YNNKEL (reference sequence). This CDR3 spans 16 amino acids. This chain links TRBV3-1 (or the pseudogene TRBV3-2) with TRBJ1-6, with D unresolved. Specimen: peripheral blood. This TCR was sampled from a human donor in a cohort sampled during active COVID-19. The chain's CDR3 is CASRLELSSYNSPLHF. In DNA form, the CDR3 reads TGTGCCAGCAGGCTCGAGTTGAGCTCCTATAATTCACCCCTCCACTTT.